These 9 T cell receptor beta chains were sequenced from one sample in a study of blood T cells in healthy people across ages. The second PCR ran about 6 to 12 cycles with a sample-barcoded 5' primer and J-beta primers. TCRdb used MiXCR to reprocess the 5' RACE reads, holding one entry per CDR3 protein. The sample lists 1.5 million to 1.9 million distinct CDR3 sequences; 42% were seen once. The sequenced material came from blood. All receptors derive from a woman aged 18-29 years in good health.

In regard to this clonotype: An end of the junction differs from the germline gene, which may be a read error. The rearrangement uses TRBV4-1 and TRBJ2-7, with 9 bases fitting TRBD1. CDR1 and CDR2 from the germline V gene are MGHRA and YSYEKL. The CDR3 has 17 residues. CDR3 DNA: TGCGCCGGCAGCCAAGATCGGGCCACGGACAGGGGTTACGAGCAGTACTTC. This sequence encodes CAGSQDRATDRGYEQYF.

There are a few counts of this clonotype. This chain uses TRBV29-1 with TRBJ2-3; 9 bases align to TRBD2. The germline gives CDR1 SQVTM, CDR2 ANQGSEA. This CDR3 is 14 amino acids long. V shed 4 bases, J shed 5 bases, and the junction held 7 bases outside the gene matches. CDR3 nucleotide sequence: TGCAGCGTTGGGGTAGCGGGGGTGGGAGATACGCAGTATTTT. Its protein is CSVGVAGVGDTQYF.

This clonotype was detected many times. The rearrangement uses TRBV29-1 and TRBJ2-1; D remains unclear. Germline CDR1 reads SQVTM; CDR2 reads ANQGSEA. This CDR3 comprises 14 residues. V lost 4 bases and J 2 bases, leaving 12 bases between the germline ends. The CDR3 coding sequence is TGCAGCGTTGTACAGCATACCCCCTACAATGAGCAGTTCTTC. It specifies CSVVQHTPYNEQFF.

This chain uses TRBV4-3 with TRBJ2-7; D unresolved. CDR1 and CDR2 (germline): LGHNA, YSLEER. The CDR3 sequence is 16 residues long. V was shortened by 4 bases and J by 1 base, with 17 bases between the two germline ends. The CDR3 here is CASSPAWSEPSYEQYF. CDR3 coding DNA: TGCGCCAGCAGCCCAGCTTGGTCGGAACCTTCCTACGAGCAGTACTTC.

This sequence joins TRBV14 and TRBJ2-7, with D tentatively TRBD1 (5 bases). V lost 4 bases and J 6 bases, leaving 13 bases between the germline ends. The V gene's germline CDR1 is SGHDN and CDR2 FVKESK. The CDR3 runs to 13 residues. CDR3 amino acids: CASSRPDSGEQYF. Here the CDR3 DNA reads TGTGCCAGCAGCCGCCCAGACAGTGGCGAGCAGTACTTC.

The chain has TRBV20-1 and TRBJ2-7; 7 bases fit TRBD1. This CDR3 spans 16 amino acids. V shed 4 bases and J 9 bases; nucleotides not matched to a gene: 21. Germline values: CDR1 DFQATT, CDR2 SNEGSKA (reference sequence). The CDR3 nucleotides read TGCAGTGCTATGGGGACAGCTGTTTCCCACCGGGGTGTGCAGTACTTC. It translates to CSAMGTAVSHRGVQYF.

This clonotype has only a few counts. The V call is TRBV10-3, the J call TRBJ2-3, with D perhaps TRBD2 (6 bases). CDR1 is ENHRY, CDR2 SYGVKD, per germline. The CDR3 totals 14 residues. Trimming left V 8 bases short and J 9 bases short, with 21 bases between. CDR3 in amino acids: CAIAFGGDLSTQYF. Written as DNA, the CDR3 is TGTGCCATCGCCTTTGGAGGGGACCTCTCGACGCAGTATTTT.

The chain links TRBV7-2 to TRBJ1-1; the match to TRBD1 covers 8 bases. The V gene end was trimmed by 2 bases and the J gene end by 0 bases; junction bases not matched to a gene: 5. CDR1 and CDR2 from the germline V gene are SGHTA and FQGNSA. This CDR3 spans 16 amino acids. The CDR3 sequence is CASSLRTGQVNTEAFF. In DNA form, the CDR3 reads TGTGCCAGCAGCTTACGGACAGGGCAGGTGAACACTGAAGCTTTCTTT.

This clonotype turned up a few times. The rearrangement uses TRBV27 and TRBJ2-3; maybe TRBD1 (5 bases). The CDR3 contains 17 residues. CDR1 and CDR2 from the germline V gene are MNHEY and SMNVEV (reference sequence). V gave up 2 bases and J gave up 0 bases, with 15 bases separating them. In nucleotides, the CDR3 is TGTGCCAGCAGTTTAATAATGCGACAGACTAGCACAGATACGCAGTATTTT. Translation gives CASSLIMRQTSTDTQYF.